This TCR beta chain appears in the sequencing data of a study of blood T cells in healthy people across ages. Overall study results and limits: As naive T cell percentage varied, TCR beta diversity correlated strongly with it.

This CDR3 has 20 residues. Note on this clonotype: Its antigen is currently unknown.

Each sample gave at least 6 million isolated PBMCs. Per individual sample, total RNA of at least 6 micrograms was extracted. A J-beta primer mix and a sample-barcoded 5' primer were used in a second PCR of roughly 6 to 12 cycles. MiXCR was run by TCRdb on the 5' RACE reads, yielding one entry per CDR3 protein. Of hundreds of thousands of distinct CDR3 sequences detected, around 21% appear once; the ten largest clones hold 3% to 4%. Sequencing was carried out using blood. This TCR derives from an older man in good health. This rearrangement joins TRBV21-1 to TRBJ2-7; the table assigns TRBD2, which was not confirmed against the DNA. TRBV21-1 is classified as a pseudogene. The CDR3 DNA sequence: TGTGCCAGCAGCAAAGGTGGTATCCTAGCGGGAGACCTGAGTAACTACGAGCAGTACTTC. The encoded protein is CASSKGGILAGDLSNYEQYF.